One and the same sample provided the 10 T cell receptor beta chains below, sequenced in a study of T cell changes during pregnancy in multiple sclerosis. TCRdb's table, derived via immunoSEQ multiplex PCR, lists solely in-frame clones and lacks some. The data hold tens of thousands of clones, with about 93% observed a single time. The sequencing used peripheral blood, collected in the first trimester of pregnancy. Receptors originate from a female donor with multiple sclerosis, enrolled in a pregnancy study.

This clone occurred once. The CDR3 DNA sequence: TGCGCCAGCAGTCGAATAGTCGACACAGCCCATCAGCCCCAGCATTTT. This codes for CASSRIVDTAHQPQHF. This chain uses TRBV23-1 with TRBJ1-5, with unresolved D. TRBV23-1 is reported as an ORF; its role is uncertain. With 4 bases removed from V and 5 bases from J, the gap between germline ends came to 18 bases. The CDR3 consists of 16 residues.

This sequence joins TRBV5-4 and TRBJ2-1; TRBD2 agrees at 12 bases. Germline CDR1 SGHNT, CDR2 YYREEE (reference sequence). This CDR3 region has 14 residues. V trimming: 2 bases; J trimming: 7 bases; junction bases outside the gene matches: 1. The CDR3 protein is CASSFLAGGNEQFF. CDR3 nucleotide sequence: TGTGCCAGCAGCTTTCTAGCGGGAGGGAATGAGCAGTTCTTC.

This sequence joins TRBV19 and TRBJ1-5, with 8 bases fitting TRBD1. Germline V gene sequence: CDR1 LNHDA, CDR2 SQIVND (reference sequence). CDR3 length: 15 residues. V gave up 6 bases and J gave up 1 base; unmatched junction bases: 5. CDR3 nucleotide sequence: TGTGCCAGTAGGACAGGGGCCTTGAGCAATCAGCCCCAGCATTTT. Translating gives CASRTGALSNQPQHF.

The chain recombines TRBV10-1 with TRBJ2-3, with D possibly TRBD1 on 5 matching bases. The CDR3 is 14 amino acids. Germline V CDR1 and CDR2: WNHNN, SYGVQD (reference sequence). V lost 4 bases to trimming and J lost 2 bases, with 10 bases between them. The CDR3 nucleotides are TGCGCCAGCAGTGTTGACAGAAACACAGATACGCAGTATTTT. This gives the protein CASSVDRNTDTQYF.

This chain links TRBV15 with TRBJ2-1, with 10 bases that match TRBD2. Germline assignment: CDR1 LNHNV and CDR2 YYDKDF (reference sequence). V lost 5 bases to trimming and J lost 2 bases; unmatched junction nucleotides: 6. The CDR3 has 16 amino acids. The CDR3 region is CATSSESGGAYNEQFF. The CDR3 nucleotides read TGTGCCACCAGCTCCGAAAGCGGGGGGGCCTACAATGAGCAGTTCTTC.

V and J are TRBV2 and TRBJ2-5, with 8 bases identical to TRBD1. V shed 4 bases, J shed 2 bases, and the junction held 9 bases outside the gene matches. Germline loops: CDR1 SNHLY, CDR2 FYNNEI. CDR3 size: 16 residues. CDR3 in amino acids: CASSGWDRILQETQYF. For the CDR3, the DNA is TGTGCCAGCAGTGGATGGGACAGGATACTTCAAGAGACCCAGTACTTC.

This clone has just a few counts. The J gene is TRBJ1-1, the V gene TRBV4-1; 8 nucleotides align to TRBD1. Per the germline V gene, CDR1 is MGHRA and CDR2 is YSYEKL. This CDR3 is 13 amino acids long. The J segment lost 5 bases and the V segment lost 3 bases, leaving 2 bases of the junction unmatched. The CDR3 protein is CASSQTGDTEAFF. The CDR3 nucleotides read TGCGCCAGCAGCCAGACAGGGGATACTGAAGCTTTCTTT.

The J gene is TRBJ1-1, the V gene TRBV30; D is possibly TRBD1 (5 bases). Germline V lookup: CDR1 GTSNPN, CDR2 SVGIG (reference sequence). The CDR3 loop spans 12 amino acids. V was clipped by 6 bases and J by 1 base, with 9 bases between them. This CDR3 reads CACIQENTEAFF. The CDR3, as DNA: TGTGCCTGTATACAGGAGAACACTGAAGCTTTCTTT.

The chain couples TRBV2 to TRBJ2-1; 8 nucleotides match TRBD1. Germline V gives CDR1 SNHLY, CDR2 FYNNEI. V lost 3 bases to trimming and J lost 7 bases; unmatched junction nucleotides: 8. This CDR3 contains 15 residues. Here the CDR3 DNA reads TGTGCCAGCAGTGATGGACAGGGAGCCAGAAATGAGCAGTTCTTC. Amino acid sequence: CASSDGQGARNEQFF.

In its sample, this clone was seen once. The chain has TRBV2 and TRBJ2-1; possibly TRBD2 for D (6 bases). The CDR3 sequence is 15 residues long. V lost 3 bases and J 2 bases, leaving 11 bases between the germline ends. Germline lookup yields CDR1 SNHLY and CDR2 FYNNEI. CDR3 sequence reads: CASSDGGRTYNEQFF. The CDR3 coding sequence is TGTGCCAGCAGTGATGGAGGGAGGACCTACAATGAGCAGTTCTTC.